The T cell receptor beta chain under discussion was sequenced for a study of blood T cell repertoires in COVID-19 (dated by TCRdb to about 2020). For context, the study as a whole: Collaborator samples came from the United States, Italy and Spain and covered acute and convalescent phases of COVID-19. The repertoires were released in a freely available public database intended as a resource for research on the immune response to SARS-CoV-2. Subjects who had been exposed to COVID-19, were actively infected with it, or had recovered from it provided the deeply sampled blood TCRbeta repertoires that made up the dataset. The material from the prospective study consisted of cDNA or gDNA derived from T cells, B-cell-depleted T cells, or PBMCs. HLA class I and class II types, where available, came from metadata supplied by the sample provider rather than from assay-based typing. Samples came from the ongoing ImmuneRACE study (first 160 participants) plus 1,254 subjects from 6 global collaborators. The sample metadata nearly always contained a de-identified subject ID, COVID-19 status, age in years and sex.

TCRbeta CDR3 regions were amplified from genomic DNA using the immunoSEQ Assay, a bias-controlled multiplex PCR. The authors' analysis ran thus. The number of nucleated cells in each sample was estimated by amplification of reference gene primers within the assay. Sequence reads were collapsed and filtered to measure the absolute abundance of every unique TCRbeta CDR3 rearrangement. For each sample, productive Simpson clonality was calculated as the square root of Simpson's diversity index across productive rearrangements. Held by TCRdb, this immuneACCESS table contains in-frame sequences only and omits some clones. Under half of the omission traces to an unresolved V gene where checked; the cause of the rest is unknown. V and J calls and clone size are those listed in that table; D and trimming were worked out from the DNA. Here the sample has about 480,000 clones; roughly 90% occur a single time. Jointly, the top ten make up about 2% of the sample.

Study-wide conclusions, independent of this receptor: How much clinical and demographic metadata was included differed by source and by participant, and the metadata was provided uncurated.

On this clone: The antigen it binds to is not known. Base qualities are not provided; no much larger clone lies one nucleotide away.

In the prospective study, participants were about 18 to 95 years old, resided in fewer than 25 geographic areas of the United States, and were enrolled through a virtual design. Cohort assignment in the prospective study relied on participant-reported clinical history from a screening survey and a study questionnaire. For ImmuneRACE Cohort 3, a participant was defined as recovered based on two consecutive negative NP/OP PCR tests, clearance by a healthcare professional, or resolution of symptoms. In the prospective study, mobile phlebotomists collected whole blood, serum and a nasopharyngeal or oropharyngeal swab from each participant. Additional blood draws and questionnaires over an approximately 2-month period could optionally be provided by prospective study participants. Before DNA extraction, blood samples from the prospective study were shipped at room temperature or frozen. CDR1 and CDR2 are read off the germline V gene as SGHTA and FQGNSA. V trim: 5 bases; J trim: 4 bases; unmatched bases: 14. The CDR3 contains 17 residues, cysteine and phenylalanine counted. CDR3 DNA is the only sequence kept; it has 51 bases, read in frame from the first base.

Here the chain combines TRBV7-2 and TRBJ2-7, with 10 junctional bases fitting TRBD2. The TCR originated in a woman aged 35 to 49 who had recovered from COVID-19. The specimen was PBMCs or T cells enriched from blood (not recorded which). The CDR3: CASSKATSGRAWYEQYF. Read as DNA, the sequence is TGTGCCAGCAGCAAAGCAACCAGCGGGAGGGCCTGGTACGAGCAGTACTTC.